This T cell receptor (beta chain) was obtained from a study of T cell repertoires in cytomegalovirus infection. On the study more broadly: CMV epitopes that were recently identified and HLA-C-restricted were used alongside well-studied HLA-B-restricted ones. Signatures in public TCR beta sequences pointed to both CMV infection and matching HLA type. Study observations and caveats: Clonotypes of TCR beta that were HLA-C-restricted and CMV-specific dominated the ex vivo response.

The CDR3 extends over 15 amino acids. Germline CDR1 is SGHVS and CDR2 is FNYEAQ. V trimming: 0 bases; J trimming: 2 bases; junction bases outside the gene matches: 3. This clonotype was counted a few times. Its specificity is unknown. A single record per CDR3 protein comes from TCRdb applying MiXCR to the reads. Seen here are about 900,000 distinct CDR3 sequences, less than 35% observed once, and the top ten hold around an eighth. This TCR was recovered from a human donor in good health (CMV status not recorded). Some clones in this sample may be carry-over from other donors' samples. The material sequenced was cultured CD8+ T cells from PBMCs, taken from culture after CMV antigen stimulation. V and J are TRBV7-6 and TRBJ2-5; 7 nucleotides line up with TRBD2. The CDR3 sequence is CASSLARTRQETQYF. The CDR3 nucleotides read TGTGCCAGCAGCTTAGCCCGGACTAGACAAGAGACCCAGTACTTC.